Listed below are T cell receptor beta chains from one sample, sequenced in a study of blood T cells in healthy people across ages. TCRdb re-called the 5' RACE reads with MiXCR, one entry per CDR3 protein. The sample shows under 1,100,000 distinct CDR3 sequences, around 27% of them seen only once. Separately, the same data were catalogued under a study of T cells of mothers and their children.

The specimen sequenced was blood. These receptors were collected from a girl aged 2 to 9 in good health. Both conserved end residues are trimmed from each CDR3. The order of the fields is V gene, J gene, CDR3 protein.

v_call: TRBV7-9; j_call: -; cdr3_aa: ASSHTGDNSYEQY
v_call: TRBV29-1; j_call: TRBJ1-1; cdr3_aa: SVRLRDGTEAF
v_call: TRBV18; j_call: TRBJ2-1; cdr3_aa: ASSPFAGAGSDEQF
v_call: TRBV4-1; j_call: TRBJ1-2; cdr3_aa: ASSHRVANYGYT
v_call: TRBV7-9; j_call: TRBJ2-1; cdr3_aa: ASSTSVTYNEQF
v_call: TRBV5-1; j_call: TRBJ2-7; cdr3_aa: ASSIGTSITHEQY
v_call: TRBV20-1; j_call: TRBJ2-3; cdr3_aa: SAREGTGYTDTQY
v_call: TRBV4-3; j_call: TRBJ2-5; cdr3_aa: ASSQRPGRGEETQY
v_call: TRBV6-6; j_call: TRBJ1-1; cdr3_aa: ASSGAF
v_call: TRBV29-1; j_call: -; cdr3_aa: SVRKGLDEQY
v_call: TRBV6-5; j_call: TRBJ1-3; cdr3_aa: ASSSTDIAGNTIY
v_call: TRBV7-2; j_call: TRBJ2-4; cdr3_aa: ASSLGGLAIAKNIQY
v_call: TRBV2; j_call: TRBJ2-7; cdr3_aa: ASRGWTGDGEQY
v_call: TRBV6-5; j_call: TRBJ2-7; cdr3_aa: ASSADRGTYEQY
v_call: TRBV5-6; j_call: TRBJ2-1; cdr3_aa: ASSSPQTGGWGEQF
v_call: TRBV9; j_call: TRBJ2-1; cdr3_aa: ASSVVSGGARGYNEQF
v_call: TRBV7-2; j_call: TRBJ1-1; cdr3_aa: ASSLGAGANTEAF
v_call: TRBV20-1; j_call: TRBJ2-3; cdr3_aa: SASYRQGSTDTQY
v_call: TRBV7-8; j_call: TRBJ1-1; cdr3_aa: ASSLVPGVRFTEAF
v_call: TRBV24-1; j_call: TRBJ1-6; cdr3_aa: ATSLFLRAEDSYNSPLH
v_call: TRBV5-1; j_call: TRBJ1-1; cdr3_aa: ASSLAQDTEAF
v_call: TRBV7-2; j_call: -; cdr3_aa: ASSSITFYEQY
v_call: TRBV29-1; j_call: TRBJ1-1; cdr3_aa: SVSYQGAHAF
v_call: TRBV3-1; j_call: TRBJ2-7; cdr3_aa: ASSQGVLTSGGSQY
v_call: TRBV12-3/TRBV12-4; j_call: TRBJ2-3; cdr3_aa: ASSPVTGGSDTQY
v_call: TRBV6-1; j_call: TRBJ1-2; cdr3_aa: ASFTTGNYGYT
v_call: TRBV29-1; j_call: TRBJ2-1; cdr3_aa: SVLEVDSSYNEQF
v_call: TRBV3-1; j_call: -; cdr3_aa: ASSHSSLISDEQF
v_call: TRBV7-6; j_call: TRBJ2-1; cdr3_aa: ASSLFLAGETY
v_call: TRBV28; j_call: TRBJ2-7; cdr3_aa: ASGSTGTGGS
v_call: TRBV7-7; j_call: -; cdr3_aa: ASSPQRGGQTEQF
v_call: TRBV28; j_call: TRBJ1-2; cdr3_aa: ASSFSSLDYT
v_call: TRBV7-8; j_call: TRBJ2-5; cdr3_aa: ASSLVGGLRAQY
v_call: TRBV20-1; j_call: TRBJ2-1; cdr3_aa: SASMGVAGNEQF
v_call: TRBV12-3/TRBV12-4; j_call: TRBJ1-2; cdr3_aa: ASSFGTGSSSGYT
v_call: TRBV2; j_call: TRBJ2-7; cdr3_aa: ASDLNSYEQY
v_call: TRBV9; j_call: TRBJ2-1; cdr3_aa: ASSVDSFNEQF
v_call: TRBV7-9; j_call: TRBJ1-4; cdr3_aa: ASSLRLPLATNEKLF
v_call: TRBV7-8; j_call: TRBJ2-3; cdr3_aa: ASSPRNLAGGPIGDTQY
v_call: TRBV14; j_call: TRBJ2-1; cdr3_aa: ASSQDRRTNYNEQF
v_call: TRBV18; j_call: TRBJ1-1; cdr3_aa: ASSLLLGQGMNTEAF
v_call: TRBV6-6; j_call: TRBJ1-1; cdr3_aa: ASSYRQNFEAF